The next 3 T cell receptor beta chains were all read from a single sample in a study of somatic mutations in cytotoxic T cells in rheumatoid arthritis (dated by TCRdb to 2017 to 2019). Libraries were prepared through the immunoSEQ multiplex PCR assay. What TCRdb holds here is the immuneACCESS table cut down to in-frame rearrangements. Part of the clones is not present; checked against another copy, under half of the missing clones reflect an unresolved V gene, and the others are unexplained. In all, the sample holds some 20,000 clones, and approximately 83% of those were seen once. The ten top clones hold approximately 15% of the sample. Material for sequencing was CD8+ T cells sorted from blood. The receptor set was obtained from an adult with rheumatoid arthritis.

The rearrangement links TRBV27 to TRBJ1-4; D gene unclear. V was cut by 8 bases and J by 7 bases, with 17 bases left in between. This CDR3 spans 14 amino acids. The germline gives CDR1 MNHEY, CDR2 SMNVEV (reference sequence). CDR3 residues: CASGNGVTVEKLFF. For the CDR3, the DNA is TGTGCCAGCGGAAACGGGGTTACGGTTGAAAAACTGTTTTTT.

The V and J genes are TRBV7-8 and TRBJ2-5, with D tentatively TRBD2 (6 bases). Looked up from germline, CDR1 is SGHVS and CDR2 is FQNEAQ. Trimming left V 5 bases short and J 1 base short, with 11 bases between. CDR3 length: 14 amino acids. In nucleotides, the CDR3 is TGTGCCAGCAGCACCGGGGGACTCCAAGAGACCCAGTACTTC. It codes for CASSTGGLQETQYF.

V and J are TRBV9 and TRBJ2-3; a possible D gene is TRBD1 (5 bases). V gave up 4 bases and J gave up 4 bases, with 13 bases separating them. The CDR3 length is 14 residues. The germline V gene has CDR1 SGDLS and CDR2 YYNGEE. The CDR3 protein is CASSRQGWSDTQYF. The CDR3 nucleotides are TGTGCCAGCAGCCGGCAGGGATGGTCAGATACGCAGTATTTT.